The 27 T cell receptor beta chains given below trace back to one sample, sequenced in a study of CD8+ T cells in alopecia areata. As the sequencing template, cDNA was produced by extracting RNA and reverse transcribing it. Clones were read by immunoSEQ multiplex PCR, and TCRdb kept only the in-frame ones, dropping some. This repertoire shows around 140,000 clones, 51% found once; its top ten account for over 0.75%. Source: CD4+ T cells sorted from blood, taken at week 0. These receptors originate from a human donor with alopecia areata.

The V and J genes are TRBV15 and TRBJ2-1; maybe TRBD1 (6 bases). Trimming stripped 5 bases from V and 3 bases from J, with 14 bases between. There are 15 residues in the CDR3. CDR1 LNHNV and CDR2 YYDKDF come from the germline V gene (reference sequence). The CDR3 nucleotides read TGTGCCACCAGCCGGGACAAAGGAAACTACAATGAGCAGTTCTTC. The encoded protein is CATSRDKGNYNEQFF.

This chain links TRBV28 with TRBJ2-5, with D possibly TRBD1 on 6 matching bases. Trimming removed 8 bases from V and 2 bases from J, with 15 bases in between. This CDR3 has 14 residues. CDR1 and CDR2 (germline): MDHEN, SYDVKM. CDR3 protein: CASLTGSRQETQYF. CDR3 nucleotides: TGTGCCAGCCTAACAGGGTCCCGTCAAGAGACCCAGTACTTC.

The chain couples TRBV5-4 to TRBJ2-7, with 10 bases identical to TRBD2. V gave up 0 bases and J gave up 7 bases; unmatched junction bases: 1. The germline V gene encodes CDR1 SGHNT and CDR2 YYREEE (reference sequence). The CDR3 loop spans 13 amino acids. The CDR3: CASSLELAGEQYF. CDR3 DNA: TGTGCCAGCAGCTTGGAACTAGCGGGGGAGCAGTACTTC. Full variable domain (remainder filled in from reference TRBV5-4 and TRBJ2-7): ETGVTQSPTHLIKTRGQQVTLRCSSQSGHNTVSWYQQALGQGPQFIFQYYREEENGRGNFPPRFSGLQFPNYSSELNVNALELDDSALYLCASSLELAGEQYFGPGTRLTVT.

A few counts support this clone. The chain links TRBV13 to TRBJ1-1; 9 bases are shared with TRBD1. The J segment lost 10 bases and the V segment lost 3 bases, leaving 0 bases of the junction unmatched. Germline loops: CDR1 PRHDT, CDR2 FYEKMQ (reference sequence). CDR3 length equals 11 residues. CDR3 nucleotides: TGTGCCAGCAGCTTGGGACAGGGAGCTTTCTTT. Protein: CASSLGQGAFF.

The chain links TRBV25-1 to TRBJ1-1, with D unclear. In germline, CDR1 is MGHDK, CDR2 SYGVNS. The CDR3 runs to 11 residues. Trimming pared 8 bases from V and 3 bases from J, leaving 7 bases between. CDR3 in amino acids: CASWAHTEAFF. Here the CDR3 DNA reads TGTGCCAGCTGGGCGCACACTGAAGCTTTCTTT. The full variable domain, completed using reference TRBV25-1 and TRBJ1-1, is EADIYQTPRYLVIGTGKKITLECSQTMGHDKMYWYQQDPGMELHLIHYSYGVNSTEKGDLSSESTVSRIRTEHFPLTLESARPSHTSQYLCASWAHTEAFFGQGTRLTVV.

The chain recombines TRBV11-1 with TRBJ2-4, with no clear D. This CDR3 comprises 17 residues. Germline V CDR1 and CDR2: SGHAT, FQDESV (reference sequence). Deletions cut 4 bases from V and 2 bases from J, with 18 bases between. The CDR3 nucleotides read TGTGCCAGCAGCTCAATACCAGAGCGCCCACCCAAAAACATTCAGTACTTC. This codes for CASSSIPERPPKNIQYF.

The gene calls are TRBV30 and TRBJ1-5; a possible D gene is TRBD1 (5 bases). The length of the CDR3 is 13 residues. From germline, CDR1 is GTSNPN and CDR2 SVGIG (reference sequence). Trimming took 4 bases from V and 2 from J, leaving 9 bases between them. The CDR3 protein is CAWTKQGNQPQHF. CDR3 bases: TGTGCCTGGACGAAACAGGGCAATCAGCCCCAGCATTTT.

This sequence joins TRBV28 and TRBJ2-7; 8 nucleotides line up with TRBD1. This CDR3 contains 14 residues. Germline-derived CDR1 and CDR2 are MDHEN and SYDVKM. V gave up 3 bases and J gave up 6 bases; unmatched junction bases: 7. CDR3 loop: CASSLDRVVVEQYF. As DNA, the CDR3 is TGTGCCAGCAGTTTGGACAGGGTGGTGGTCGAGCAGTACTTC.

The V and J genes are TRBV29-1 and TRBJ2-5; 9 nucleotides line up with TRBD1. Looked up from germline, CDR1 is SQVTM and CDR2 is ANQGSEA. V lost 5 bases and J lost 3; bases outside the gene matches: 7. The CDR3 length is 14 residues. CDR3 region: CSVRRDRVEETQYF. In DNA form, the CDR3 reads TGCAGCGTTCGCAGGGACAGGGTAGAAGAGACCCAGTACTTC.

The V gene is TRBV7-3, the J gene TRBJ1-1; no firm D call. Germline V gene data show CDR1 as SGHTA and CDR2 as FQGTGA. Between the trimmed V and J ends, which lost 5 bases and 6 bases, there was a span of 13 bases. This CDR3 has 13 amino acids. The DNA for the CDR3 is TGTGCCAGCAGCCCCTCGGTCAAATCTGAAGCTTTCTTT. Residues: CASSPSVKSEAFF.

The gene calls are TRBV7-9 and TRBJ2-3; D is unclear. Looked up from germline, CDR1 is SEHNR and CDR2 is FQNEAQ (reference sequence). Trimming took off 0 bases at V and 2 bases at J, with 3 bases between the two ends. The CDR3 is made up of 13 amino acids. The CDR3 loop reads CASSLANTDTQYF. The CDR3, as DNA: TGTGCCAGCAGCTTAGCGAACACAGATACGCAGTATTTT.

The CDR3 nucleotides are TGTGCCAGCAGTCCCCTGACTAGCAGCAATGAGCAGTTCTTC. This gives the protein CASSPLTSSNEQFF. The rearrangement uses TRBV27 and TRBJ2-1, with TRBD2 matching 7 bases. V dropped 5 bases and J dropped 6; count of bases not matched to a gene: 7. Germline CDR1 reads MNHEY; CDR2 reads SMNVEV (reference sequence). The CDR3 has 14 residues.

The chain links TRBV30 to TRBJ2-6; D uncertain. V was shortened by 3 bases and J by 0 bases, with 6 bases between the two germline ends. Germline V gene lookup returns CDR1 GTSNPN and CDR2 SVGIG (reference sequence). The CDR3 loop spans 14 amino acids. CDR3 amino acids: CAWSPISGANVLTF. In DNA, the CDR3 is TGTGCCTGGAGCCCTATCTCTGGGGCCAACGTCCTGACTTTC.

V gene TRBV9 combines with J gene TRBJ1-4, with D unresolved. The CDR3 extends over 16 amino acids. CDR1 is SGDLS, CDR2 YYNGEE, per germline. Trimming took 1 base from V and 0 from J, leaving 10 bases between them. The CDR3 reads CASSVNPRATNEKLFF. In DNA, the CDR3 is TGTGCCAGCAGCGTAAACCCACGGGCAACTAATGAAAAACTGTTTTTT.

This chain uses TRBV9 with TRBJ2-7; TRBD2 might be the D (5 bases). Germline CDR1 is SGDLS and CDR2 is YYNGEE. The V and J ends lost 0 bases and 6 bases respectively, with 10 bases between them. The CDR3 runs 13 residues. CDR3 in amino acids: CASSVAAGGEQYF. The CDR3 DNA is TGTGCCAGCAGCGTAGCTGCCGGAGGCGAGCAGTACTTC.

The table lists this clone with a few counts. V gene TRBV6-5 combines with J gene TRBJ1-1; D perhaps matches TRBD1 (6 bases). Germline V CDR1 and CDR2: MNHEY, SVGAGI. The CDR3 runs to 13 residues. V was trimmed by 6 bases and J by 0 bases, leaving 8 bases between them. Here the CDR3 reads CASSRTVNTEAFF. CDR3 coding DNA: TGTGCCAGCAGCCGGACAGTGAACACTGAAGCTTTCTTT.

The V gene is TRBV7-9, the J gene TRBJ2-1, with 9 nucleotides matching TRBD2. CDR1 is SEHNR and CDR2 is FQNEAQ in the germline V gene (reference sequence). J was trimmed by 2 bases and V by 8 bases; bases with no gene match: 19. The CDR3 has 19 amino acids. CDR3 in amino acids: CASHAGRGSSGNTYNEQFF. CDR3 bases: TGTGCCAGCCACGCAGGGCGAGGGTCTAGCGGGAATACCTACAATGAGCAGTTCTTC.

Many counts were recorded for this clone. This sequence joins TRBV9 and TRBJ1-1; D uncertain. Trimming left V 4 bases short and J 3 bases short, with 10 bases between. The germline V gene encodes CDR1 SGDLS and CDR2 YYNGEE. This CDR3 is built from 13 residues. CDR3 in DNA: TGTGCCAGCAGCCCTGGGGATGACACTGAAGCTTTCTTT. Amino acids: CASSPGDDTEAFF.

This chain uses TRBV7-9 with TRBJ2-3; 9 bases match TRBD1. Germline trimming cut 5 bases from V and 4 bases from J; bases unmatched to any gene: 13. Germline V lookup: CDR1 SEHNR, CDR2 FQNEAQ (reference sequence). This CDR3 is built from 17 residues. In nucleotides, the CDR3 is TGTGCCAGCAGCCCCGGGACAGGGTCATCGCTTGCAGATACGCAGTATTTT. This codes for CASSPGTGSSLADTQYF.

The V gene is TRBV7-2, the J gene TRBJ2-5; 9 nucleotides line up with TRBD2. Per the germline V gene, CDR1 is SGHTA and CDR2 is FQGNSA. J gave up 3 bases and V 5 bases, and 1 base lay outside the gene matches. This CDR3 comprises 13 residues. The DNA for the CDR3 is TGTGCCAGCAGCCGGACTAGCGAAGAGACCCAGTACTTC. Protein sequence: CASSRTSEETQYF.

The table lists this clone with a few counts. The genes are TRBV27 and TRBJ2-5, with 8 bases lining up with TRBD1. Germline V gene sequence: CDR1 MNHEY, CDR2 SMNVEV (reference sequence). V lost 7 bases and J lost 3; bases outside the gene matches: 10. The CDR3 consists of 15 residues. CDR3 sequence reads: CASKRQGFREETQYF. In DNA form, the CDR3 reads TGTGCCAGCAAGAGACAGGGGTTCAGAGAAGAGACCCAGTACTTC.

The chain has TRBV30 and TRBJ2-5, with 11 bases identical to TRBD2. The CDR3 is made up of 14 amino acids. Germline V gives CDR1 GTSNPN, CDR2 SVGIG (reference sequence). V gave up 4 bases and J gave up 4 bases; unmatched junction bases: 5. CDR3 DNA sequence: TGTGCCTGGACCCGACTAGCGGGAACAGAGACCCAGTACTTC. Translation gives CAWTRLAGTETQYF.

The chain recombines TRBV7-9 with TRBJ2-1; D gene ambiguous. The germline gives CDR1 SEHNR, CDR2 FQNEAQ (reference sequence). The V end was cut by 2 bases, the J end by 9 bases, with 11 bases between. The CDR3 contains 13 residues. DNA of the CDR3: TGTGCCAGCAGCTTAATTAGGGCTGGTGAGCAGTTCTTC. This sequence encodes CASSLIRAGEQFF.

This rearrangement joins TRBV30 to TRBJ2-7, with D possibly being TRBD1 (5 bases). CDR1 and CDR2 from the germline V gene are GTSNPN and SVGIG (reference sequence). V dropped 0 bases and J dropped 3 bases, with 9 bases sitting between them. The CDR3 length is 13 residues. CDR3 in amino acids: CAWSVDRRYEQYF. The CDR3 DNA sequence: TGTGCCTGGAGTGTAGACAGACGCTACGAGCAGTACTTC.

The V and J genes are TRBV15 and TRBJ2-2; D is unclear. Trimming stripped 3 bases from V and 6 bases from J, with 8 bases between. CDR3 length: 13 amino acids. Germline V lookup: CDR1 LNHNV, CDR2 YYDKDF (reference sequence). CDR3 amino acids: CATSRFFAGELFF. The CDR3 nucleotides are TGTGCCACCAGCAGGTTTTTCGCCGGGGAGCTGTTTTTT.

The chain carries TRBV7-9 and TRBJ1-1; TRBD1 might be the D (5 bases). Germline CDR1 and CDR2: SEHNR and FQNEAQ (reference sequence). The V end was cut by 2 bases, the J end by 6 bases, with 10 bases between. This CDR3 has 13 residues. DNA of the CDR3: TGTGCCAGCAGCTTAATCACGGGGGCTGAAGCTTTCTTT. Amino acid sequence: CASSLITGAEAFF.

The V and J genes are TRBV14 and TRBJ1-1, with D unresolved. The CDR3 totals 13 residues. The germline gives CDR1 SGHDN, CDR2 FVKESK. Trimming removed 7 bases at V and 0 bases at J, with 9 bases between. The CDR3 loop is CASTRTVNTEAFF. Written as DNA, the CDR3 is TGTGCCAGCACCCGGACGGTGAACACTGAAGCTTTCTTT.